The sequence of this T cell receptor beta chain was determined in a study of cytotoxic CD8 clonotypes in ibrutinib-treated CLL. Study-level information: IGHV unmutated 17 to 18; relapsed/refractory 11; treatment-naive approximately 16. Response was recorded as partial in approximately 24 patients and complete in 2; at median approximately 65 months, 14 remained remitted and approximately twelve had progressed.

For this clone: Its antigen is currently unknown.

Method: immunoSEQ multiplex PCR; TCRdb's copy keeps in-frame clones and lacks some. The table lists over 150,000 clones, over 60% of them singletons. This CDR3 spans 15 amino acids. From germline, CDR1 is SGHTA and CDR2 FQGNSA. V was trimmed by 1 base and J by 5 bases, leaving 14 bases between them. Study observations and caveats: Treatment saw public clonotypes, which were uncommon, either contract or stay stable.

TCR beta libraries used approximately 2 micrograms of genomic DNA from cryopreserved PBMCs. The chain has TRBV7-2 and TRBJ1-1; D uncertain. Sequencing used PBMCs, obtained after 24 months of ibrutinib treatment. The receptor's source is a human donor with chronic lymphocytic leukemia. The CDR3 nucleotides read TGTGCCAGCAGCTTAGGTGGTAGGCAGAGGACTGAAGCTTTCTTT. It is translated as CASSLGGRQRTEAFF.